This T cell receptor beta chain emerged from a study of blood T cell repertoires in COVID-19 (dated by TCRdb to about 2020). Some background on the complete study: Samples from collaborators originated in the United States, Italy and Spain and spanned both the acute and convalescent phases of COVID-19. The material from the prospective study consisted of cDNA or gDNA derived from T cells, B-cell-depleted T cells, or PBMCs. Deeply sampled blood TCRbeta repertoires from subjects exposed to, actively infected with, or recovered from COVID-19 were included in the dataset. The repertoires were made available in a free public database intended to serve as a resource for research on the immune response to SARS-CoV-2. Samples were obtained from the ongoing ImmuneRACE study (first 160 participants) and from about 1,300 subjects provided by 6 global collaborators. Nearly every sample came with metadata listing a de-identified subject ID, COVID-19 status, age in years and sex. Where available, HLA class I and class II types were obtained from metadata supplied by the sample provider rather than from assay-based typing.

The paper as a whole reports these results and caveats: Clinical and demographic metadata were provided uncurated, with the amount varying by source and participant.

Of note for this clone: What this receptor recognizes is not known. No base qualities exist here, and no much larger clone lies one base off it.

TCRbeta CDR3 regions were amplified from genomic DNA by means of the immunoSEQ Assay, a bias-controlled multiplex PCR. In the authors' own workflow: Within the assay, amplification of reference gene primers was used to estimate how many nucleated cells each sample contained. To quantify the absolute abundance of each unique TCRbeta CDR3 rearrangement, sequence reads were collapsed and filtered. For each sample, productive Simpson clonality was calculated as the square root of Simpson's diversity index across productive rearrangements. Not all clones reach the TCRdb copy of this immuneACCESS table, which keeps in-frame sequences only. Checked studies attribute under half of the gap to unresolved V genes and leave the rest unexplained. Clonal size and the V and J genes are those of that table, whereas D and trimming came from the DNA. The sample records 75,000 to 95,000 clones, about 73% of which are singletons. The ten largest clones capture approximately 40% of the sample.

One collaborating source in Seattle enrolled patients while the patients were actively infected and followed the patients over time throughout the course of disease. The collaborating institutions used their own protocols to collect whole blood in K2EDTA tubes. For TCRbeta analysis, collaborators shipped samples in one of three forms: frozen whole blood, isolated PBMCs, or DNA extracted from either of those sample types. Sequenced material: peripheral blood. This sequence was found in a man aged 60 to 69 with COVID-19, enrolled during active disease.

CDR3 loop: CASSQEVYHNEQFF. The DNA sequence is as follows: TGTGCCAGCAGCCAAGAAGTCTACCACAATGAGCAGTTCTTC. Recombination connected TRBV14 to TRBJ2-1; no D gene can be assigned with confidence. The CDR1 and CDR2 encoded by the germline V gene are SGHDN and FVKESK. There are 14 amino acids in the CDR3, from cysteine to phenylalanine inclusive. The only DNA kept is the CDR3, 42 bases in frame from the first base. V sheds 0 bases and J sheds 5 bases, leaving 8 bases between their ends.